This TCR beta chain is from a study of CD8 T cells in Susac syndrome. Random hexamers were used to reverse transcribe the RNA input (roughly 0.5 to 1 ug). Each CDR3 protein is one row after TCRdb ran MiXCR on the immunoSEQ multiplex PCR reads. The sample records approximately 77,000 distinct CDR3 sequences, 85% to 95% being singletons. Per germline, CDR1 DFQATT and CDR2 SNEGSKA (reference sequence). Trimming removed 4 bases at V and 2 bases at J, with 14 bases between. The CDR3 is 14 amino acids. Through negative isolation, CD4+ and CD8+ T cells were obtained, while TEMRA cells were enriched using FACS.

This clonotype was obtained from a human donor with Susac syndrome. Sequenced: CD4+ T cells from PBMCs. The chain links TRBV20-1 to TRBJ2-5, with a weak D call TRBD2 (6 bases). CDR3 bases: TGCAGTGCTAATTCGGCGGGAACTCAAGAGACCCAGTACTTC. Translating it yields CSANSAGTQETQYF.